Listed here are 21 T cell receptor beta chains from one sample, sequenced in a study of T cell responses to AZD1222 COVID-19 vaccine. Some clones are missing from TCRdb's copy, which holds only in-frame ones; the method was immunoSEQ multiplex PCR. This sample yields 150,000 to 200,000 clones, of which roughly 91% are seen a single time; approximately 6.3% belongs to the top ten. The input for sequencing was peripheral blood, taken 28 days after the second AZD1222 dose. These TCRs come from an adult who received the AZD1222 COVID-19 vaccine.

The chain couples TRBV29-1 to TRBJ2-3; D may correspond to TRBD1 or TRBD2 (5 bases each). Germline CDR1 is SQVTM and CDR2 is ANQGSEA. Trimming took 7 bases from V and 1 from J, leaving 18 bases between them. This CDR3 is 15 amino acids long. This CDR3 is CSAPRGRAGTDTQYF. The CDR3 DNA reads TGCAGCGCCCCGAGGGGCCGTGCGGGCACAGATACGCAGTATTTT.

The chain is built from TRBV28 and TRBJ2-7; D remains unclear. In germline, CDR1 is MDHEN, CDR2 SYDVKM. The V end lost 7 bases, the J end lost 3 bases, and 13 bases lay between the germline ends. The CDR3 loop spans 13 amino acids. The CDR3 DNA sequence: TGTGCCAGCATTGGTAATGGTTTCTACGAGCAGTACTTC. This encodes CASIGNGFYEQYF.

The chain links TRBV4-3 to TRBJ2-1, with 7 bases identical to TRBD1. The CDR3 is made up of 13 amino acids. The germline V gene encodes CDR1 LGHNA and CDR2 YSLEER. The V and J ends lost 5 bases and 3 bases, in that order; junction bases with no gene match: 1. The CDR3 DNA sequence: TGCGCCAGCAGCGGACAGGACTACAATGAGCAGTTCTTC. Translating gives CASSGQDYNEQFF.

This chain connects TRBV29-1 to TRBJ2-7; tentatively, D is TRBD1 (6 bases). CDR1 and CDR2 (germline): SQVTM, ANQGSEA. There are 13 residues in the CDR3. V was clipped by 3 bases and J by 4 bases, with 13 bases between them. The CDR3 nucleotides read TGCAGCGTTGATTTGGGGGCCGGGTACGAGCAGTACTTC. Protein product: CSVDLGAGYEQYF.

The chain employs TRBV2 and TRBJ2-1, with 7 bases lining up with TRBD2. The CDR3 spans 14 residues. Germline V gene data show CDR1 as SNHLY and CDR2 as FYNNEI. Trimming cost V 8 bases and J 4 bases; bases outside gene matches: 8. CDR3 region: CASPKRGEYNEQFF. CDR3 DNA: TGTGCCAGCCCCAAGCGGGGTGAGTACAATGAGCAGTTCTTC.

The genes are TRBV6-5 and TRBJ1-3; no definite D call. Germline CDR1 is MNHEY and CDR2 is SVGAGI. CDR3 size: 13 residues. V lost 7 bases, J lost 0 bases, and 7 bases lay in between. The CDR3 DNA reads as TGTGCCAGCACAGGCAACTCTGGAAACACCATATATTTT. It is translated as CASTGNSGNTIYF.

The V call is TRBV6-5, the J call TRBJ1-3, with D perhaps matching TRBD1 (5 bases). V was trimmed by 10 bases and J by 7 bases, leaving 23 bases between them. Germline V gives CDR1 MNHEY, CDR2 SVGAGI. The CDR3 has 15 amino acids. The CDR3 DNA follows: TGTGCCATCGAATTTAGGGCAGGGTTAGGGAACACCATATATTTT. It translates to CAIEFRAGLGNTIYF.

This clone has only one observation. The DNA of the CDR3 is TGTGCCAGCAGTTACTCGACTAGCGGGAGGGCAGATACGCAGTATTTT. It translates to CASSYSTSGRADTQYF. The chain joins TRBV6-6 to TRBJ2-3, with 14 bases lining up with TRBD2. The CDR3 is made up of 16 amino acids. With V trimmed by 0 bases and J by 4 bases, 0 bases remained unmatched. CDR1 is MNHNY, CDR2 SVGAGI, per germline (reference sequence).

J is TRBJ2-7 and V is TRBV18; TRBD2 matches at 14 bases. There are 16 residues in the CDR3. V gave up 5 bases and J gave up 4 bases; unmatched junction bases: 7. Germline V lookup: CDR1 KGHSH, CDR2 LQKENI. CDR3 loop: CASSSGTSGGRYEQYF. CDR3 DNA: TGTGCCAGCTCATCGGGGACTAGCGGGGGAAGATACGAGCAGTACTTC.

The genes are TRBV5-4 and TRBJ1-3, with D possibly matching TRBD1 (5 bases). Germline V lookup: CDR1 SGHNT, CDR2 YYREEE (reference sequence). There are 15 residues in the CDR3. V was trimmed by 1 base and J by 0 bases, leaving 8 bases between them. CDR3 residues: CASSLQGSSGNTIYF. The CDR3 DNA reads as TGTGCCAGCAGCTTGCAGGGTAGCTCTGGAAACACCATATATTTT.

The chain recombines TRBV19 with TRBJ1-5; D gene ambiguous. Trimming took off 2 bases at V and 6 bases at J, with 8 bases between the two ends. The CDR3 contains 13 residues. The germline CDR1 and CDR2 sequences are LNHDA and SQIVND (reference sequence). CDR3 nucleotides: TGTGCCAGTAGTATATCTGAGAGTCAGCCCCAGCATTTT. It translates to CASSISESQPQHF.

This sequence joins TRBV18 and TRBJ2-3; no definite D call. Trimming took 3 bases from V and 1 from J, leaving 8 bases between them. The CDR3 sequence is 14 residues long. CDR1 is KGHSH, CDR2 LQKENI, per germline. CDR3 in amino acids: CASSPPHGTDTQYF. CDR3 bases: TGTGCCAGCTCACCTCCCCACGGCACAGATACGCAGTATTTT.

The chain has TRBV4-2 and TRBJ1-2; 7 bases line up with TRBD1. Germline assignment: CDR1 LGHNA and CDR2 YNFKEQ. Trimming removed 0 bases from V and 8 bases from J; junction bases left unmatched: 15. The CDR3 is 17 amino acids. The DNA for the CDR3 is TGTGCCAGCAGCCAAGAAGAGGGGGCCCGAATAGGTGACGGCTACACCTTC. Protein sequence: CASSQEEGARIGDGYTF.

The chain's CDR3 is CASSEESTGTQPQHF. Written as DNA, the CDR3 is TGTGCCAGCAGTGAAGAATCTACAGGGACCCAGCCCCAGCATTTT. V is TRBV2 and J is TRBJ1-5, with a possible D match to TRBD1 (6 bases). In germline, CDR1 is SNHLY, CDR2 FYNNEI. Deletions cut 1 base from V and 7 bases from J, with 14 bases between. The CDR3 is 15 residues long. The full variable domain, completed using reference TRBV2 and TRBJ1-5, is EPEVTQTPSHQVTQMGQEVILRCVPISNHLYFYWYRQILGQKVEFLVSFYNNEISEKSEIFDDQFSVERPDGSNFTLKIRSTKLEDSAMYFCASSEESTGTQPQHFGDGTRLSIL.

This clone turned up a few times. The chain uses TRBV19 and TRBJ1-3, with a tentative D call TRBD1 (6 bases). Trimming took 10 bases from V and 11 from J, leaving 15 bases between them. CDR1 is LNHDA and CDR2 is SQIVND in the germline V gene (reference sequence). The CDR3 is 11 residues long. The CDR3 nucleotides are TGTGCCACCCTCGGGGGGCTCGCCATATATTTT. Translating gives CATLGGLAIYF.

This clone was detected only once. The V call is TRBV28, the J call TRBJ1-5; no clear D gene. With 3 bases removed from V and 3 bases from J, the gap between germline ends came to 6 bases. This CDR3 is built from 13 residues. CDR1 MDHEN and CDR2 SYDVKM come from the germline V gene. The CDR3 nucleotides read TGTGCCAGCAGTTTTTCCTACAATCAGCCCCAGCATTTT. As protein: CASSFSYNQPQHF.

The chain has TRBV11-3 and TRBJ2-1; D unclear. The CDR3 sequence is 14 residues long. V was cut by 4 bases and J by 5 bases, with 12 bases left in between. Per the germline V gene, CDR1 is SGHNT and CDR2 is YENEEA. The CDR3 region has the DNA TGTGCCAGCAGCTCGGTGGCTGGGAACAATGAGCAGTTCTTC. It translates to CASSSVAGNNEQFF.

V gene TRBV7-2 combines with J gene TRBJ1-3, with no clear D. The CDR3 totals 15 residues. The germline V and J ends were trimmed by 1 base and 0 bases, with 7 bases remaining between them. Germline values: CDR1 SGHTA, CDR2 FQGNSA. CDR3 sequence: CASSLGSFSGNTIYF. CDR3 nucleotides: TGTGCCAGCAGCTTAGGCTCTTTCTCTGGAAACACCATATATTTT.

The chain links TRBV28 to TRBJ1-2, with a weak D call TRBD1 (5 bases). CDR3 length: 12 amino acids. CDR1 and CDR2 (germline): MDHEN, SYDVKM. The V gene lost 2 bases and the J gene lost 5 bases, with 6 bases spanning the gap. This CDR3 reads CASSLQGYGYTF. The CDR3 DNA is TGTGCCAGCAGTTTACAGGGATATGGCTACACCTTC.

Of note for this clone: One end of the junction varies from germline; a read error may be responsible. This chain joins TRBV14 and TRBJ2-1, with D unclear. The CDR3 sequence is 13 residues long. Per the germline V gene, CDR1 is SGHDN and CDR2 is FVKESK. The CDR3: CASTQSRNNEQFF. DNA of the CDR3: TGTGCCAGCACCCAATCTCGGAACAATGAGCAGTTCTTC. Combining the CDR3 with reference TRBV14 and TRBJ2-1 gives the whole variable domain EAGVTQFPSHSVIEKGQTVTLRCDPISGHDNLYWYRRVMGKEIKFLLHFVKESKQDESGMPNNRFLAERTGGTYSTLKVQPAELEDSGVYFCASTQSRNNEQFFGPGTRLTVL.

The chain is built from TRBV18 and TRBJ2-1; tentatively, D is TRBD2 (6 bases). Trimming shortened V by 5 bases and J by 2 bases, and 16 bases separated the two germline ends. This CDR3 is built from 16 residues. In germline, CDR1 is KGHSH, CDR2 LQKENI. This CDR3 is CASSSSSVTTYNEQFF. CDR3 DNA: TGTGCCAGCTCATCCTCTAGCGTAACTACCTACAATGAGCAGTTCTTC.